Following are 20 T cell receptor beta chains from one sample sequenced in a study of cytomegalovirus exposure and HLA in healthy donors. The PCR made use of 60 Vbeta and 13 Jbeta primers. Sequencing used immunoSEQ multiplex PCR; TCRdb keeps in-frame clones, though not all of them. The repertoire has some 250,000 clones, around 81% of them found once; the top ten carry less than 9%. Source material: PBMCs. Source of these receptors: a woman aged 60-70 years in good health and CMV-seropositive.

V is TRBV28 and J is TRBJ1-3; possibly TRBD1 for D (5 bases). CDR3 length: 16 amino acids. V was cut by 2 bases and J by 1 base, with 12 bases left in between. Germline CDR1 is MDHEN and CDR2 is SYDVKM. Written as DNA, the CDR3 is TGTGCCAGCAGTTTAAATGGGGGGAGGTCTGGAAACACCATATATTTT. This encodes CASSLNGGRSGNTIYF.

The rearrangement links TRBV9 to TRBJ2-2; weak D call: TRBD2 (6 bases). This CDR3 contains 12 residues. Germline V gene sequence: CDR1 SGDLS, CDR2 YYNGEE. V was trimmed by 7 bases and J by 6 bases, leaving 10 bases between them. In DNA form, the CDR3 reads TGTGCCAGCGGGAGGAGCTCCGGGGAGCTGTTTTTT. Encoded protein: CASGRSSGELFF.

This clone occurred a few times. This chain uses TRBV10-3 with TRBJ2-7; 8 bases are shared with TRBD1. In germline, CDR1 is ENHRY, CDR2 SYGVKD. After removal of 6 bases from V and 0 bases from J, the junction contained 13 bases not matched to a gene. This CDR3 has 17 amino acids. In DNA form, the CDR3 reads TGTGCCATCAGCGGACAGGGAGGCCGAAAAATCTCCTACGAGCAGTACTTC. It specifies CAISGQGGRKISYEQYF.

This clone was observed a few times. The CDR3 DNA sequence: TGTGCCAGCAGCCGGTGGTTGGCTGAAGCTTTCTTT. It translates to CASSRWLAEAFF. The chain couples TRBV7-9 to TRBJ1-1, with unresolved D. Germline lookup yields CDR1 SEHNR and CDR2 FQNEAQ (reference sequence). The V gene lost 5 bases and the J gene lost 6 bases, with 10 bases spanning the gap. CDR3 length equals 12 residues.

This clone came up a few times. This chain joins TRBV2 and TRBJ2-1; TRBD1 might be the D (6 bases). The CDR3 consists of 16 residues. V was cut by 3 bases and J by 0 bases, with 12 bases left in between. The germline V gene has CDR1 SNHLY and CDR2 FYNNEI. CDR3 sequence: CASSERGTSSYNEQFF. In nucleotides, the CDR3 is TGTGCCAGCAGTGAGAGGGGGACAAGCTCCTACAATGAGCAGTTCTTC.

The chain uses TRBV28 and TRBJ1-5; the match to TRBD1 covers 10 bases. The CDR3 consists of 15 residues. Germline CDR1 is MDHEN and CDR2 is SYDVKM. V was clipped by 5 bases and J by 4 bases; unmatched bases: 5. In DNA form, the CDR3 reads TGTGCCAGCAGTCACGCGGGACAGGGGAATCAGCCCCAGCATTTT. Protein sequence: CASSHAGQGNQPQHF.

The chain couples TRBV2 to TRBJ2-3, with TRBD1 matching 12 bases. Germline V gene data show CDR1 as SNHLY and CDR2 as FYNNEI. The length of the CDR3 is 19 residues. Trimming removed 6 bases from V and 5 bases from J; junction bases left unmatched: 18. CDR3 sequence reads: CASSPGTGGFLAGEDTQYF. CDR3 sequence (DNA): TGTGCCAGCAGCCCCGGGACAGGGGGCTTCCTAGCGGGGGAAGATACGCAGTATTTT.

The chain carries TRBV4-1 and TRBJ2-1, with D perhaps matching TRBD2 (5 bases). Deletions cut 1 base from V and 7 bases from J, with 17 bases between. There are 16 residues in the CDR3. Germline-derived CDR1 and CDR2 are MGHRA and YSYEKL. CDR3 residues: CASSQAPGGGLNEQFF. The CDR3 DNA reads TGCGCCAGCAGCCAAGCCCCGGGTGGAGGTCTGAATGAGCAGTTCTTC.

The V gene is TRBV9, the J gene TRBJ2-3, with TRBD2 matching over 7 bases. The CDR3 runs to 16 residues. Trimming removed 3 bases from V and 4 bases from J; junction bases left unmatched: 11. The germline CDR1 and CDR2 sequences are SGDLS and YYNGEE. The CDR3 bases are TGTGCCAGCAGCGCCCTAGCGGCTAGGGGCGCAGATACGCAGTATTTT. It encodes CASSALAARGADTQYF.

This clone was detected only a few times. The gene calls are TRBV10-2 and TRBJ2-7, with no clear D. The ends were cut back, 2 bases at V and 2 bases at J, with 10 bases in the middle. Germline V gives CDR1 WSHSY, CDR2 SAAADI. The CDR3 runs 14 residues. For the CDR3, the DNA is TGCGCCAGCAGTGAGCCTGACCGGGCCTACGAGCAGTACTTC. It yields the protein CASSEPDRAYEQYF.

The chain couples TRBV2 to TRBJ1-1; D may be TRBD1 (6 bases). Trimming left V 10 bases short and J 1 base short, with 13 bases between. CDR3 size: 13 residues. Germline V gives CDR1 SNHLY, CDR2 FYNNEI. The CDR3 here is CAISGQKNTEAFF. The CDR3 DNA follows: TGTGCCATCTCGGGACAAAAGAACACTGAAGCTTTCTTT. Together with reference TRBV2 and TRBJ1-1, the CDR3 gives the full variable domain: EPEVTQTPSHQVTQMGQEVILRCVPISNHLYFYWYRQILGQKVEFLVSFYNNEISEKSEIFDDQFSVERPDGSNFTLKIRSTKLEDSAMYFCAISGQKNTEAFFGQGTRLTVV.

V is TRBV2 and J is TRBJ1-5; D is undetermined. This CDR3 comprises 14 residues. V lost 2 bases, J lost 6 bases, and 11 bases lay in between. CDR1 and CDR2 from the germline V gene are SNHLY and FYNNEI. CDR3 in amino acids: CASSENLRGQPQHF. The CDR3 DNA sequence: TGTGCCAGCAGTGAAAATCTGCGAGGTCAGCCCCAGCATTTT.

The chain employs TRBV9 and TRBJ2-1; TRBD2 agrees at 13 bases. This CDR3 comprises 20 residues. V shed 0 bases, J shed 1 base, and the junction held 10 bases outside the gene matches. The germline CDR1 and CDR2 sequences are SGDLS and YYNGEE. The CDR3 DNA reads TGTGCCAGCAGCGTAGATTTGAAGGCGGGACTAGCGGGATCCTACAATGAGCAGTTCTTC. Its protein product is CASSVDLKAGLAGSYNEQFF.

The chain is built from TRBV6-5 and TRBJ1-1; D call uncertain. The length of the CDR3 is 14 residues. CDR1 and CDR2 from the germline V gene are MNHEY and SVGAGI. The germline V and J ends were trimmed by 5 bases and 4 bases, with 14 bases remaining between them. The CDR3 protein is CASSPAGGGTEAFF. Written as DNA, the CDR3 is TGTGCCAGCAGTCCTGCGGGCGGCGGCACTGAAGCTTTCTTT.

This sequence joins TRBV5-1 and TRBJ2-1; 7 bases line up with TRBD1. The CDR3 is 12 residues long. Germline CDR1 and CDR2: SGHRS and YFSETQ. With 4 bases clipped from V and 13 bases from J, the junction kept 8 bases outside the gene matches. The CDR3 nucleotides are TGCGCCAGCAGCGATGGACAGGTTGGTCAGTTCTTC. This translates into CASSDGQVGQFF. Full variable domain (remainder filled in from reference TRBV5-1 and TRBJ2-1): KAGVTQTPRYLIKTRGQQVTLSCSPISGHRSVSWYQQTPGQGLQFLFEYFSETQRNKGNFPGRFSGRQFSNSRSEMNVSTLELGDSALYLCASSDGQVGQFFGPGTRLTVL.

The rearrangement joins TRBV28 to TRBJ2-3, with TRBD2 matching 8 bases. Germline values: CDR1 MDHEN, CDR2 SYDVKM. The V segment lost 8 bases and the J segment 1 base; nucleotides outside the gene matches: 8. This CDR3 has 15 residues. Here the CDR3 reads CASGQRGIRTDTQYF. In DNA, the CDR3 is TGTGCCAGCGGGCAGCGGGGGATACGCACAGATACGCAGTATTTT.

V usage is TRBV6-6 and J usage is TRBJ1-1; TRBD1 aligns across 11 bases. Per germline, CDR1 MNHNY and CDR2 SVGAGI (reference sequence). The CDR3 sequence is 13 residues long. V dropped 5 bases and J dropped 10; count of bases not matched to a gene: 6. This CDR3 reads CASSVSDRGRAFF. Written as DNA, the CDR3 is TGTGCCAGCAGTGTCTCGGACAGGGGGCGAGCTTTCTTT.

This chain uses TRBV7-9 with TRBJ2-1, with TRBD1 as a possible D gene (6 bases). Trimming cost V 5 bases and J 9 bases, with 11 bases left between them. The V gene's germline CDR1 is SEHNR and CDR2 FQNEAQ (reference sequence). This CDR3 has 12 residues. CDR3 amino acids: CASSVQGLEQFF. In nucleotides, the CDR3 is TGTGCCAGCAGCGTACAGGGCCTTGAGCAGTTCTTC.

This rearrangement joins TRBV4-1 to TRBJ2-7; 8 nucleotides agree with TRBD2. The V segment lost 4 bases and the J segment 2 bases; nucleotides outside the gene matches: 4. The CDR3 is 14 amino acids. The germline V gene has CDR1 MGHRA and CDR2 YSYEKL. The DNA for the CDR3 is TGCGCCAGCAGCCCCAGAGCGGGGGCCTACGAGCAGTACTTC. Its protein is CASSPRAGAYEQYF.

This clone was seen a few times. This sequence joins TRBV9 and TRBJ2-3; D perhaps matches TRBD2 (5 bases). Germline CDR1 SGDLS, CDR2 YYNGEE. CDR3 length equals 15 residues. Trimming removed 0 bases from V and 2 bases from J, with 10 bases in between. For the CDR3, the DNA is TGTGCCAGCAGCGTAGCCAGCGGTTACACAGATACGCAGTATTTT. Protein product: CASSVASGYTDTQYF.